Listed here are 2 T cell receptor beta chains from one sample, sequenced in a study. TCRdb itself ran the 5' RACE reads through MiXCR, one entry per CDR3 protein. The data contain more than 45,000 distinct CDR3 sequences, roughly 30% of them singletons. Sequences were obtained from tumor-infiltrating memory CD4+ T cells sorted from the breast tumor. Specified subset: memory CD4+ T cells, CD4+CD45RO+CD25-. These receptors all stem from a female donor with breast cancer.

This clonotype was detected a few times. This rearrangement joins TRBV5-1 to TRBJ1-2; 9 bases line up with TRBD1. This CDR3 contains 15 residues. The V and J ends lost 3 bases and 3 bases, in that order; junction bases with no gene match: 6. CDR1 SGHRS and CDR2 YFSETQ come from the germline V gene. The CDR3 nucleotides are TGCGCCAGCAGCTCCGACAGGGGGGATTACTATGGCTACACCTTC. Translation gives CASSSDRGDYYGYTF.

In this sample, this clonotype turned up many times. The rearrangement uses TRBV6-1 and TRBJ1-2, with TRBD1 matching over 8 bases. The germline gives CDR1 MNHNS, CDR2 SASEGT. The CDR3 has 12 amino acids. The V and J ends lost 11 bases and 5 bases, in that order; junction bases with no gene match: 7. CDR3 nucleotides: TGTGCCGGAAGGGGGACAGGATATGGCTACACCTTC. Translating it yields CAGRGTGYGYTF.